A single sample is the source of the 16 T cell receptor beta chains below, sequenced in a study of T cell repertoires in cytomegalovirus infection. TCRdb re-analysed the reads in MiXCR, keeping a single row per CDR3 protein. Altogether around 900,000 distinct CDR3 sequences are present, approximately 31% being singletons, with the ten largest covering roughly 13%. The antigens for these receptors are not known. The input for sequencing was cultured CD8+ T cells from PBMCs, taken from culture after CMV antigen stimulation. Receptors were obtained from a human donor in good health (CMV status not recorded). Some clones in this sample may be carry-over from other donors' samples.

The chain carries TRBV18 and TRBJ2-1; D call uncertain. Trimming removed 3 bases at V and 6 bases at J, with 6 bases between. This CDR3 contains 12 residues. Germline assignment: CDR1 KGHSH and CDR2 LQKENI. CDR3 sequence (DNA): TGTGCCAGCTCACCTTCAGTCAATGAGCAGTTCTTC. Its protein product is CASSPSVNEQFF.

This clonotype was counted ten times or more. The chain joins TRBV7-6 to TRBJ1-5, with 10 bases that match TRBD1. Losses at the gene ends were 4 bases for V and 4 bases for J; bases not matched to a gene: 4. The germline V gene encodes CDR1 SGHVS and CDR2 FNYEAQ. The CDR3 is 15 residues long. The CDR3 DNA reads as TGTGCCAGCAGCTCGGACAGGGGGATAAATCAGCCCCAGCATTTT. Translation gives CASSSDRGINQPQHF.

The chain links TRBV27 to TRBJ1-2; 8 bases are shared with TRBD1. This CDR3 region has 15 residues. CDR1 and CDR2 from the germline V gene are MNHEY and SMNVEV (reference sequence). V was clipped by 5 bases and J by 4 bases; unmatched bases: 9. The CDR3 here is CASSLTGAGAYGYTF. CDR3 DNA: TGTGCCAGCAGTCTGACAGGGGCTGGCGCCTATGGCTACACCTTC.

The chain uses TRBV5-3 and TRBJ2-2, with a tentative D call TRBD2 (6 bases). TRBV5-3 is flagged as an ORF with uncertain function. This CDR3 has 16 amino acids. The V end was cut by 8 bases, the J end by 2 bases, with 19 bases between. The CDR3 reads CASSPGVGVNTGELFF. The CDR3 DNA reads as TGTGCCAGCAGCCCGGGGGTAGGCGTTAACACCGGGGAGCTGTTTTTT.

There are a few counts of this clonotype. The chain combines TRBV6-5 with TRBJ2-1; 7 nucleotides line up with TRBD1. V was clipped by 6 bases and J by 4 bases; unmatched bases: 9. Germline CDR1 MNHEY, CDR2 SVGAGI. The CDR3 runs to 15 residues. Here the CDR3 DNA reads TGTGCCAGCAGCCTCCCAGGGGGACAGTACAATGAGCAGTTCTTC. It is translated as CASSLPGGQYNEQFF.

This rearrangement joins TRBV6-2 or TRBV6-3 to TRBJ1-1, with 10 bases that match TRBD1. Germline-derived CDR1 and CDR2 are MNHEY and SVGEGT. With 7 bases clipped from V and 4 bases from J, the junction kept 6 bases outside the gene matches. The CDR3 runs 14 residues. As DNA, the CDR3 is TGTGCCAGCAAGAGACAGGGGGCTGGCACTGAAGCTTTCTTT. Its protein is CASKRQGAGTEAFF.

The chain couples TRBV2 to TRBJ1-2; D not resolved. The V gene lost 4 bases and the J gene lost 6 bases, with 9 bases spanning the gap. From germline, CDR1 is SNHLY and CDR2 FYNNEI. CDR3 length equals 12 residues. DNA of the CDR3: TGTGCCAGCAGTGGCTCCATCGATGGCTACACCTTC. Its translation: CASSGSIDGYTF.

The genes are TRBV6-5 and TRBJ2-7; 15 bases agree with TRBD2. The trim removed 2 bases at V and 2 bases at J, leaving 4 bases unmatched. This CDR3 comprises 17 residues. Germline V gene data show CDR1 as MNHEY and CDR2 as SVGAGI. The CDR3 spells CASSYGLAGGHAYEQYF. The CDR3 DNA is TGTGCCAGCAGTTACGGACTAGCGGGGGGGCACGCCTACGAGCAGTACTTC.

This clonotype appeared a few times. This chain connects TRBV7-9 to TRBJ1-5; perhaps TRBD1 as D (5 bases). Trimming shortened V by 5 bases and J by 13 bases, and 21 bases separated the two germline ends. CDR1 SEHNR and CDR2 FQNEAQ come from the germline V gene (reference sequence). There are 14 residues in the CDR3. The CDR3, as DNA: TGTGCCAGCAGCGAACCCGGGACGCCCGGTTATCAGCATTTT. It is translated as CASSEPGTPGYQHF.

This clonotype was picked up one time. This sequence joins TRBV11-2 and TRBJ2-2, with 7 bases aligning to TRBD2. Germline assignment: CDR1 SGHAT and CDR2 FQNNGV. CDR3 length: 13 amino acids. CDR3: CVRRDYNTGELFF. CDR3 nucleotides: TGTGTCAGACGGGACTATAACACCGGGGAGCTGTTTTTT. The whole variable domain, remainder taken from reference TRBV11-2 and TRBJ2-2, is EAGVAQSPRYKIIEKRQSVAFWCNPISGHATLYWYQQILGQGPKLLIQFQNNGVVDDSQLPKDRFSAERLKGVDSTLKIQPAKLEDSAVYLCVRRDYNTGELFFGEGSRLTVL.

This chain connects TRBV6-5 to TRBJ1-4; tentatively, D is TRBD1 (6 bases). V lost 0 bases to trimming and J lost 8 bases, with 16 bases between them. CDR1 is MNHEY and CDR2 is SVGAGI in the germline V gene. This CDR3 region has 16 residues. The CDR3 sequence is CASSYSWGHLSEKLFF. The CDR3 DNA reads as TGTGCCAGCAGTTACTCCTGGGGACACCTAAGCGAAAAACTGTTTTTT.

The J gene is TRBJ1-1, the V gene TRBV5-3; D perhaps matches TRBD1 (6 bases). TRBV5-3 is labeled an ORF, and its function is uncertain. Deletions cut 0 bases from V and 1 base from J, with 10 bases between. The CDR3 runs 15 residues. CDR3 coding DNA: TGTGCCAGAAGCTTGGGGATGACAGGGAACACTGAAGCTTTCTTT. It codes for CARSLGMTGNTEAFF.

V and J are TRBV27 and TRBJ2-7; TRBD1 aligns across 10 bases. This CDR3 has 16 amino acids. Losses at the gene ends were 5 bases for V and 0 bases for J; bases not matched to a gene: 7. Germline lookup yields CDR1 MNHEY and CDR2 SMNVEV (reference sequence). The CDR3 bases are TGTGCCAGCAGTCGAGGGGGACAGGGGATCTCCTACGAGCAGTACTTC. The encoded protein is CASSRGGQGISYEQYF.

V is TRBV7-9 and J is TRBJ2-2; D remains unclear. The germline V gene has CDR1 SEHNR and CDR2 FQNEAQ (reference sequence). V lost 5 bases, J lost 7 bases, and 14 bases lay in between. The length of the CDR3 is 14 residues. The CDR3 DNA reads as TGTGCCAGCAGCCCGTCGCAGTTTGGCGGGGAGCTGTTTTTT. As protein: CASSPSQFGGELFF.

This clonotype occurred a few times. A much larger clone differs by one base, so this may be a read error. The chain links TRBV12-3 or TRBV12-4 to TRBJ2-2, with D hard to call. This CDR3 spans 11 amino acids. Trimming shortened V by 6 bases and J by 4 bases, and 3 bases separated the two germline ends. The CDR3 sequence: CASRFTGELFF. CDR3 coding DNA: TGTGCCAGCAGATTCACCGGGGAGCTGTTTTTT.

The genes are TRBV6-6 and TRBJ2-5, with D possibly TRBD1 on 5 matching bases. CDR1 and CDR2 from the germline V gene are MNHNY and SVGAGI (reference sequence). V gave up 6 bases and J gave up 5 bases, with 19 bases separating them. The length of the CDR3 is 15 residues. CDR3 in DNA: TGTGCCAGCAGGCCCCTCCAGCAGGGAACGGAGACCCAGTACTTC. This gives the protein CASRPLQQGTETQYF.